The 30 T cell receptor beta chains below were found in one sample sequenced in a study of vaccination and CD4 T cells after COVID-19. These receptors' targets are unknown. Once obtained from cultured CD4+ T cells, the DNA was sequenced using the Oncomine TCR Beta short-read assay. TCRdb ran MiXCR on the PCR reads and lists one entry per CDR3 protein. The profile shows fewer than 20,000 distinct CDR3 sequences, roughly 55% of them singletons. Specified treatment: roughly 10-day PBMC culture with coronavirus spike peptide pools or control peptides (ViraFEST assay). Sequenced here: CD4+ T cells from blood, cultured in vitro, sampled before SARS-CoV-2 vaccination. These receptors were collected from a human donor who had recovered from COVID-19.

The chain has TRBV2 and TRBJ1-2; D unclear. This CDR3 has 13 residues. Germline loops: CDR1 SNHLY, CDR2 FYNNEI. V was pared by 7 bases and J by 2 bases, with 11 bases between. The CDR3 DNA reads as TGTGCCAGCAAGTACGACGGAAACTATGGCTACACCTTC. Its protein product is CASKYDGNYGYTF.

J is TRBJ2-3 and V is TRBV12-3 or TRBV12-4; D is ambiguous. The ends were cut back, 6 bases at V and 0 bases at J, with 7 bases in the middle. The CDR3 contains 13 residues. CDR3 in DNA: TGTGCCAGCAGCTCGGACAGCACAGATACGCAGTATTTT. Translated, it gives CASSSDSTDTQYF.

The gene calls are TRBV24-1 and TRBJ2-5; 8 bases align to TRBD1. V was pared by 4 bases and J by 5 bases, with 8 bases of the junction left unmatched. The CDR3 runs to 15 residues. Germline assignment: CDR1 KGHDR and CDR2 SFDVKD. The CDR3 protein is CATSDQDRVGETQYF. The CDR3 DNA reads TGTGCCACCAGTGACCAGGACAGGGTAGGGGAGACCCAGTACTTC.

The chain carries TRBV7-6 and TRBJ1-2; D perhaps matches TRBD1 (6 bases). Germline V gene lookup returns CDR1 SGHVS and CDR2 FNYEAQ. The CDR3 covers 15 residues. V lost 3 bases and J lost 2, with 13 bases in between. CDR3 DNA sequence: TGTGCCAGCAGCTTCACCCCACAGGGAAACTATGGCTACACCTTC. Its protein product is CASSFTPQGNYGYTF.

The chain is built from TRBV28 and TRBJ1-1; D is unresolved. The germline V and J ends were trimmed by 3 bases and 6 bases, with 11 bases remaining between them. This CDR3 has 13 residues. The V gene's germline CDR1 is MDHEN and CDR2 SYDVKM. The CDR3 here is CASSLSPPAEAFF. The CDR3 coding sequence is TGTGCCAGCAGTTTGAGCCCGCCAGCTGAAGCTTTCTTT.

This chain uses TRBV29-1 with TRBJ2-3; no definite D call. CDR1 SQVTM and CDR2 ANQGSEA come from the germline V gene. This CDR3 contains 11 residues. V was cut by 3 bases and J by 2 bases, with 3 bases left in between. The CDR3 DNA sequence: TGCAGCGTTGACATCACAGATACGCAGTATTTT. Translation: CSVDITDTQYF.

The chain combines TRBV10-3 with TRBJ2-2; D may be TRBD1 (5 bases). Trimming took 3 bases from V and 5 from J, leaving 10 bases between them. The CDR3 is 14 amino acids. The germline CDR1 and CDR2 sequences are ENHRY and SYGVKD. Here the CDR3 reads CAISDFKGTGELFF. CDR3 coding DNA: TGTGCCATCAGTGATTTTAAGGGGACCGGGGAGCTGTTTTTT.

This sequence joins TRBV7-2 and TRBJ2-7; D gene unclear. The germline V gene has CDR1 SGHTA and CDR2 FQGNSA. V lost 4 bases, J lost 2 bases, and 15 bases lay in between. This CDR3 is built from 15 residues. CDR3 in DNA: TGTGCCAGCAGCTCACCCGGTACTGCGACCTACGAGCAGTACTTC. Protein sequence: CASSSPGTATYEQYF.

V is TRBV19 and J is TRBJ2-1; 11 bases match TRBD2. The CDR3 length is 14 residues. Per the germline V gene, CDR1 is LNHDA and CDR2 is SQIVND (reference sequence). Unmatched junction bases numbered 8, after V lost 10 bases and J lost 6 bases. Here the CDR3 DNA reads TGTGCCACCCAGACGACTAGCGGGATCAATGAGCAGTTCTTC. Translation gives CATQTTSGINEQFF.

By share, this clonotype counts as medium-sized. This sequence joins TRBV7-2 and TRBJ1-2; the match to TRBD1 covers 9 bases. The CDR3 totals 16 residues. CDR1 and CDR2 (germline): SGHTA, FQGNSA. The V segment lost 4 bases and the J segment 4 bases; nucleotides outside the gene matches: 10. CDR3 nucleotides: TGTGCCAGCAGCTCCTCCGGGACAGGGAGAATCTATGGCTACACCTTC. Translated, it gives CASSSSGTGRIYGYTF.

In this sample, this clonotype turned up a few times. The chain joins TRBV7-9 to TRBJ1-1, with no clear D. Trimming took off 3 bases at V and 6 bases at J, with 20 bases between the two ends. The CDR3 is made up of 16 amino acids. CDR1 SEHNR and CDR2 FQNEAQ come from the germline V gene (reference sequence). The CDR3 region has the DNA TGTGCCAGCAGCTTTAGGAGCTTCAACGTCCCGTCTGAAGCTTTCTTT. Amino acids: CASSFRSFNVPSEAFF.

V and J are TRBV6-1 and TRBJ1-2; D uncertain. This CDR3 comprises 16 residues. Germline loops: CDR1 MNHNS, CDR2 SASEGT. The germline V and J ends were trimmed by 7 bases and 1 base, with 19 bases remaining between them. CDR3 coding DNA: TGTGCCAGCACAAACATCAAGAAGGCCTTTAACTATGGCTACACCTTC. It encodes CASTNIKKAFNYGYTF.

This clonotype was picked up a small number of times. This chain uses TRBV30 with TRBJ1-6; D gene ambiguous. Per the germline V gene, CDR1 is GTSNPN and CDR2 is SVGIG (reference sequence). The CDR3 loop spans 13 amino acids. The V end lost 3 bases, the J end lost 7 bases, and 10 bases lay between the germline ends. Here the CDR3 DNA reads TGTGCCTGGAGGAGCCCCGGGAATTCACCCCTCCACTTT. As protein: CAWRSPGNSPLHF.

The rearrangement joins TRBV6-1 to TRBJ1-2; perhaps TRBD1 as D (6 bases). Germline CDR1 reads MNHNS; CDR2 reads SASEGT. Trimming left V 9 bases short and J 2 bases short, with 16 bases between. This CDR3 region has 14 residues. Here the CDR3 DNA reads TGTGCCAGTAATCTCCTAGACAGGAACTATGGCTACACCTTC. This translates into CASNLLDRNYGYTF.

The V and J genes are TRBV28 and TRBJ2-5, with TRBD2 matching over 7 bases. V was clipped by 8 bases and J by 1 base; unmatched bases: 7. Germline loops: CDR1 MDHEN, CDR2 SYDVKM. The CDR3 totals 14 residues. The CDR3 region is CASLHTSAQETQYF. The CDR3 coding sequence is TGTGCCAGCCTCCACACTAGCGCCCAAGAGACCCAGTACTTC.

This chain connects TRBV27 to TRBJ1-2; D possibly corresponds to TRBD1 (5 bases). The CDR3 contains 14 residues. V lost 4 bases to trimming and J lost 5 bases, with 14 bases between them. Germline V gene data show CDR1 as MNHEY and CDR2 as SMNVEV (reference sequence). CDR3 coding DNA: TGTGCCAGCAGTTCGTTCCCAGGGAATTATGGCTACACCTTC. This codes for CASSSFPGNYGYTF.

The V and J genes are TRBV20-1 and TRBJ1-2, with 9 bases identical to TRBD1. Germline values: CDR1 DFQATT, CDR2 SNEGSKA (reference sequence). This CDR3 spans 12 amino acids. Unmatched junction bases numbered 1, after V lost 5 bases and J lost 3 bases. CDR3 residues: CSAGDRDYGYTF. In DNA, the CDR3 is TGCAGTGCTGGGGACAGGGACTATGGCTACACCTTC.

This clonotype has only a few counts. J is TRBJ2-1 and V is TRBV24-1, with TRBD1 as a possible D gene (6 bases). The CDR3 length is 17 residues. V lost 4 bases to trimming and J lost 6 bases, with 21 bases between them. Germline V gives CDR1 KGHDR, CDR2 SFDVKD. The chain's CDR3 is CATSDTGLLGGSNEQFF. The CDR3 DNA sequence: TGTGCCACCAGTGACACAGGGTTACTAGGAGGCTCCAATGAGCAGTTCTTC.

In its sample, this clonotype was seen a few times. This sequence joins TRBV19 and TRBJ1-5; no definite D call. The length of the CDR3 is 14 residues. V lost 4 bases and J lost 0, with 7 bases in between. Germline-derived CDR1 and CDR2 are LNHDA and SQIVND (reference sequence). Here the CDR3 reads CASSNTYSNQPQHF. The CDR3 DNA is TGTGCCAGTAGTAACACCTATAGCAATCAGCCCCAGCATTTT.

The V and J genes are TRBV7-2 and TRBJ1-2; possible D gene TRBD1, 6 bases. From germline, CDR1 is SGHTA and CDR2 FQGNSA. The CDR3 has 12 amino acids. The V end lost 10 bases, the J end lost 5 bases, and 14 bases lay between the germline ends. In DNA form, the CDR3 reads TGTGCCACACCGGGGGGCAGTTATGGCTACACCTTC. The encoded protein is CATPGGSYGYTF. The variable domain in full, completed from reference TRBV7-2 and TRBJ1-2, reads GAGVSQSPSNKVTEKGKDVELRCDPISGHTALYWYRQSLGQGLEFLIYFQGNSAPDKSGLPSDRFSAERTGGSVSTLTIQRTQQEDSAVYLCATPGGSYGYTFGSGTRLTVV.

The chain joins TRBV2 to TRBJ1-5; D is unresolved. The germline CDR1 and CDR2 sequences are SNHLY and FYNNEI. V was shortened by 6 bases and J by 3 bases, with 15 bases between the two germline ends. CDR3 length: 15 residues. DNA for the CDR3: TGTGCCAGCAGAGCCCGGACGGGAGACAATCAGCCCCAGCATTTT. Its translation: CASRARTGDNQPQHF.

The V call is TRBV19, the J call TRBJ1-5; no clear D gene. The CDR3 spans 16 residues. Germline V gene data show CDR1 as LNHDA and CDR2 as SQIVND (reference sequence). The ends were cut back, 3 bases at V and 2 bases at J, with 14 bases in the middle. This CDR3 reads CASSIGGGIGNQPQHF. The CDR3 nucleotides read TGTGCCAGTAGTATTGGAGGTGGGATAGGCAATCAGCCCCAGCATTTT.

CDR3 coding DNA: TGCAGTGCTCGGGGTTTGGGGACCACACCTCTACCTAGCACAGATACGCAGTATTTT. Residues: CSARGLGTTPLPSTDTQYF. The chain uses TRBV20-1 and TRBJ2-3; D may match TRBD1 or TRBD2 (5 bases each). This CDR3 contains 19 residues. The germline V gene has CDR1 DFQATT and CDR2 SNEGSKA (reference sequence). Between the trimmed V and J ends, which lost 5 bases and 0 bases, there was a span of 27 bases.

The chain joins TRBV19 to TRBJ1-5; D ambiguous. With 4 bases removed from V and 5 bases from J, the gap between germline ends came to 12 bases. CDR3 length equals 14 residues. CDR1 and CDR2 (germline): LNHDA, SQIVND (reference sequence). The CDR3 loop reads CASSTDGPHQPQHF. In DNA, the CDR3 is TGTGCCAGTAGTACCGACGGACCTCATCAGCCCCAGCATTTT.

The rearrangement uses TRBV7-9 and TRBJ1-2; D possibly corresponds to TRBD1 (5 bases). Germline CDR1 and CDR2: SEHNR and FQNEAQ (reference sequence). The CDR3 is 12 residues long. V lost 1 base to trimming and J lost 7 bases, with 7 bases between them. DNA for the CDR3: TGTGCCAGCAGCTTAGATGGGGCTGGCTACACCTTC. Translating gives CASSLDGAGYTF.

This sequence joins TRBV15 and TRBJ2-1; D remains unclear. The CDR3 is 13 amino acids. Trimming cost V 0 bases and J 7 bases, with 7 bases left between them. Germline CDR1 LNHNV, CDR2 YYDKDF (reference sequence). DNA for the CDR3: TGTGCCACCAGCAGAGAGTTTAGGAATGAGCAGTTCTTC. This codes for CATSREFRNEQFF.

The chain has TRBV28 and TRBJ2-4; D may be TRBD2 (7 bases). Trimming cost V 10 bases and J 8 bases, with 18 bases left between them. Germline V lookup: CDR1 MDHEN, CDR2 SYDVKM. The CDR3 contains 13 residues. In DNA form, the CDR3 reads TGTGCCACCTTGGGGGGGGCGGTGGACATTCAGTACTTC. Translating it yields CATLGGAVDIQYF.

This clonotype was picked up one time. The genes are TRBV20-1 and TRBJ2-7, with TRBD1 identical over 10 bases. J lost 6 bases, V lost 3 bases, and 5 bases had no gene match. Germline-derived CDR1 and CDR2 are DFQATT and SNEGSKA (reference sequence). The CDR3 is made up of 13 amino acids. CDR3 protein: CSASRDRGREQYF. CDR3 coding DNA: TGCAGTGCTAGTAGAGACAGGGGGCGCGAGCAGTACTTC.

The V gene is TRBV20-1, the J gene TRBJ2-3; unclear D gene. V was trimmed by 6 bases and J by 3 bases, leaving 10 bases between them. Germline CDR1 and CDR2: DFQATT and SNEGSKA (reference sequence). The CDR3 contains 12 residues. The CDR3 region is CSARTNTDTQYF. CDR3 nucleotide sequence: TGCAGTGCCCGGACGAATACAGATACGCAGTATTTT.

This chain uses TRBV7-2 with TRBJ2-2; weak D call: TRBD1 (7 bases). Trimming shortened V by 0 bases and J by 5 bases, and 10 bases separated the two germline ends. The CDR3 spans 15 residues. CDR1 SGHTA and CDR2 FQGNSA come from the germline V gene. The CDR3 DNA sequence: TGTGCCAGCAGCTTAGCCAGGGGGGTGACCGGGGAGCTGTTTTTT. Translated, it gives CASSLARGVTGELFF.